This paragraph reports one T cell receptor (beta chain). What it recognizes is unknown. Peripheral blood was collected from the related graft donor on the marrow donation day. TCRdb's table, derived via immunoSEQ multiplex PCR, lists solely in-frame clones and lacks some. The sample yields under 15,000 clones, approximately 83% seen once. The data were obtained in a study of T cells after posttransplantation cyclophosphamide. Study conclusions and caveats: Later blood repertoires were often dominated by clones from the donor CD8+ memory compartment. TRB overlap between skin or GI tissue T cells and blood was limited.

V was trimmed by 7 bases and J by 6 bases, leaving 16 bases between them. The length of the CDR3 is 13 residues. Looked up from germline, CDR1 is SGHKS and CDR2 is YYEKEE (reference sequence). The TCR was taken from a man in his fifties in good health, CMV-negative, and a related stem cell transplant donor. This chain joins TRBV5-5 and TRBJ1-2; D is possibly TRBD1 (6 bases). The sample comprised memory CD4+ T cells sorted from PBMCs. This CDR3 reads CASGPRGIDGYTF. The CDR3 bases are TGTGCCAGCGGACCGAGGGGGATCGATGGCTACACCTTC.